Sequencing of this T cell receptor beta chain was carried out in a study of tissue T cells after allogeneic stem cell transplantation. Time point here: mouse harvest day 7 after allogeneic transplant. Mouse grafts combined 10^7 T-cell-depleted bone marrow cells with 10^6 splenic CD5+ T cells. The CDR3 consists of 14 residues. Germline loops: CDR1 SGHSA, CDR2 FRNQAP. Trimming cost V 0 bases and J 7 bases; bases outside gene matches: 4. Survey-depth TCRbeta CDR3 sequencing reported V/J genes and productive frequencies. Assay used: immunoSEQ multiplex PCR; TCRdb lists only in-frame clones, some missing. Of 6,500 to 10,000 clones listed, under 55% are singletons. By share, this clone counts as large. Its antigen remains unknown. Germline and genes: mouse. The read halts 1 residue ahead of the CDR3 end, with the missing end drawn from the germline J gene. General study results and limits: Limitations included a small, clinically heterogeneous cohort and limited sampling depth.

The sequence derives from a female BALB/c mouse given C57BL/6 T cells with graft-versus-host disease after an allogeneic hematopoietic cell transplant. The V call is TRBV16, the J call TRBJ2-7; TRBD1 aligns across 9 bases. Material for sequencing was gut tissue. CDR3 loop: CASSLEGDRDEQYF. Partial CDR3 DNA: TGTGCAAGCAGCTTAGAAGGGGACAGGGACGAACAGTAC.